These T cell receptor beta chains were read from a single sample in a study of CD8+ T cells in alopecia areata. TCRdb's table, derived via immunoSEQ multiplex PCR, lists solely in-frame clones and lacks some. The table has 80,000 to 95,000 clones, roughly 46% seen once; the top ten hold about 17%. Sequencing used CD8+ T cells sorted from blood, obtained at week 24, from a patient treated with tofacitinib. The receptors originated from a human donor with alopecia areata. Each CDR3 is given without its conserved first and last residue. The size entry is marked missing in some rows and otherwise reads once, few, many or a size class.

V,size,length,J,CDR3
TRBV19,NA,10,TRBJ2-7,ATSHGGNEQY
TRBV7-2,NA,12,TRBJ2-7,ASSLVLGPYEQY
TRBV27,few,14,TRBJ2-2,ASSLAPGANTGELF
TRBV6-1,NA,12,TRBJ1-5,ASIGQGANQPQH
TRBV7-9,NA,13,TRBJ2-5,ASTSFVGAEETQY
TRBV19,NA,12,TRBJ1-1,ASSTGTPSDQAF
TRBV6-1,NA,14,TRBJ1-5,ASSEETGVLNQPQH
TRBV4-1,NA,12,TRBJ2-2,ASKNRDSTGELF
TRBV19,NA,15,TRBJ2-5,ASSFSLAGGIQETQY
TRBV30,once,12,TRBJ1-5,AWSPFDRHQPQH
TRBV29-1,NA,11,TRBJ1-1,SVTTGWDTEAF
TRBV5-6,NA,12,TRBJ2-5,ASSLGAALETQY
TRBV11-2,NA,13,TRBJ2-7,ASSRASGIIYEQY
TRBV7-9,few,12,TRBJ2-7,ASSLGRAAGEQY
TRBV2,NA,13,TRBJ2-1,ASSTGTSPANEQF
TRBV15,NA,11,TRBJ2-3,ATSTRREDTQY